Following are 19 T cell receptor beta chains from one sample sequenced in a study of blood T cell repertoires in COVID-19. Assay used: immunoSEQ multiplex PCR; TCRdb lists only in-frame clones, some missing. The table records roughly 320,000 clones, around nine tenths of them present only once. Source material: PBMCs or T cells enriched from blood (not recorded which). These receptors originate from a woman in her 30s who had been exposed to COVID-19.

The V and J genes are TRBV5-1 and TRBJ1-6; D gene uncertain. The ends were cut back, 2 bases at V and 4 bases at J, with 4 bases in the middle. The CDR3 is made up of 13 amino acids. CDR1 SGHRS and CDR2 YFSETQ come from the germline V gene. CDR3 sequence (DNA): TGCGCCAGCAGCTTTCAATATAATTCACCCCTCCACTTT. Translation gives CASSFQYNSPLHF. The complete variable domain, with remaining parts taken from reference TRBV5-1 and TRBJ1-6, reads KAGVTQTPRYLIKTRGQQVTLSCSPISGHRSVSWYQQTPGQGLQFLFEYFSETQRNKGNFPGRFSGRQFSNSRSEMNVSTLELGDSALYLCASSFQYNSPLHFGNGTRLTVT.

V usage is TRBV4-1 and J usage is TRBJ1-1, with D possibly matching TRBD1 (6 bases). Germline CDR1 and CDR2: MGHRA and YSYEKL. The V gene lost 5 bases and the J gene lost 4 bases, with 23 bases spanning the gap. CDR3 size: 17 residues. The CDR3 is CASSLDRLPPVGTEAFF. In DNA form, the CDR3 reads TGCGCCAGCAGCTTAGACAGGCTCCCCCCCGTGGGCACTGAAGCTTTCTTT.

The J gene is TRBJ1-1, the V gene TRBV12-5, with TRBD1 as a possible D gene (5 bases). CDR1 and CDR2 from the germline V gene are LGHNT and FRNRAP. CDR3 length equals 18 residues. Trimming took 1 base from V and 3 from J, leaving 21 bases between them. CDR3: CASGLGSKGPPKYTEAFF. The DNA for the CDR3 is TGTGCTAGTGGTTTGGGCTCAAAGGGGCCCCCGAAGTACACTGAAGCTTTCTTT.

The rearrangement links TRBV13 to TRBJ1-5, with D maybe TRBD1 (6 bases). Germline V gives CDR1 PRHDT, CDR2 FYEKMQ (reference sequence). Deletions cut 3 bases from V and 5 bases from J, with 14 bases between. This CDR3 has 15 residues. The CDR3 DNA follows: TGTGCCAGCAGCTTTACCGGGACACCCGATCAGCCCCAGCATTTT. Translated: CASSFTGTPDQPQHF. The full variable domain, completed using reference TRBV13 and TRBJ1-5, is AAGVIQSPRHLIKEKRETATLKCYPIPRHDTVYWYQQGPGQDPQFLISFYEKMQSDKGSIPDRFSAQQFSDYHSELNMSSLELGDSALYFCASSFTGTPDQPQHFGDGTRLSIL.

The chain has TRBV4-2 and TRBJ2-4; 11 bases match TRBD2. CDR1 is LGHNA, CDR2 YNFKEQ, per germline. This CDR3 region has 15 residues. Trimming at V came to 3 bases and at J to 4 bases, leaving 2 bases not matched to a gene. The CDR3 is CASSHRLAGKNIQYF. The CDR3 nucleotides read TGTGCCAGCAGCCACCGACTAGCGGGGAAAAACATTCAGTACTTC.

DNA of the CDR3: TGTGCCAGCTCCTGGGGAGGGACCCGTTACTACGAGCAGTACTTC. Its protein is CASSWGGTRYYEQYF. The chain employs TRBV6-5 and TRBJ2-7, with 7 bases lining up with TRBD2. The CDR3 is 15 amino acids. In germline, CDR1 is MNHEY, CDR2 SVGAGI. V trimming: 8 bases; J trimming: 3 bases; junction bases outside the gene matches: 13.

The rearrangement uses TRBV4-1 and TRBJ2-2; possibly TRBD1 for D (6 bases). Germline V gives CDR1 MGHRA, CDR2 YSYEKL. V was pared by 0 bases and J by 7 bases, with 9 bases between. This CDR3 has 14 amino acids. CDR3 in DNA: TGCGCCAGCAGCCAAGAACAGGGCGGCGGGGAGCTGTTTTTT. Its protein is CASSQEQGGGELFF.

The chain couples TRBV10-3 to TRBJ2-7, with D uncertain. Germline CDR1 reads ENHRY; CDR2 reads SYGVKD. This CDR3 is 15 amino acids long. V was clipped by 3 bases and J by 4 bases, with 16 bases between them. DNA for the CDR3: TGTGCCATCAGTGATTGGGCAGCCGGATCTTACGAGCAGTACTTC. Translated: CAISDWAAGSYEQYF.

This clone was counted a single time. The chain couples TRBV4-1 to TRBJ2-4; D gene ambiguous. This CDR3 has 15 residues. Trimming pared 1 base from V and 3 bases from J, leaving 10 bases between. CDR1 is MGHRA, CDR2 YSYEKL, per germline. The CDR3: CASSQVAVLKNIQYF. CDR3 DNA: TGCGCCAGCAGCCAAGTGGCGGTGCTCAAAAACATTCAGTACTTC.

The CDR3 coding sequence is TGTGCCAGCAGCCCCACAGACATCCCACTGAATTCACCCCTCCACTTT. It translates to CASSPTDIPLNSPLHF. The J gene is TRBJ1-6, the V gene TRBV21-1; the D segment call TRBD1 is taken from the table without a DNA check. TRBV21-1 counts as a pseudogene. The CDR3 has 16 amino acids.

The rearrangement joins TRBV27 to TRBJ2-1; TRBD1 is a possible D gene (6 bases). CDR3 length: 17 residues. The germline V and J ends were trimmed by 5 bases and 9 bases, with 26 bases remaining between them. Germline CDR1 reads MNHEY; CDR2 reads SMNVEV (reference sequence). The CDR3 bases are TGTGCCAGCAGTCTGGCTCCGGGACAAGGTTCTCGGGGTGAGCAGTTCTTC. This encodes CASSLAPGQGSRGEQFF.

This rearrangement joins TRBV19 to TRBJ1-2; the match to TRBD1 covers 8 bases. The CDR3 sequence is 15 residues long. Germline assignment: CDR1 LNHDA and CDR2 SQIVND (reference sequence). V shed 5 bases, J shed 4 bases, and the junction held 9 bases outside the gene matches. CDR3 sequence: CASSPGTGLSYGYTF. The CDR3 nucleotides are TGTGCCAGTAGTCCAGGGACAGGTCTGAGCTATGGCTACACCTTC.

The rearrangement joins TRBV9 to TRBJ1-5, with TRBD1 as a possible D gene (5 bases). Germline V gene sequence: CDR1 SGDLS, CDR2 YYNGEE. V was trimmed by 4 bases and J by 0 bases, leaving 20 bases between them. CDR3 length equals 18 residues. The CDR3 DNA follows: TGTGCCAGCAGCCCACAAGGCCGGACAATTTATAGCAATCAGCCCCAGCATTTT. The encoded protein is CASSPQGRTIYSNQPQHF.

This clone was detected only once. This rearrangement joins TRBV27 to TRBJ1-5, with D possibly matching TRBD1 (5 bases). Trimming left V 4 bases short and J 0 bases short, with 13 bases between. Germline lookup yields CDR1 MNHEY and CDR2 SMNVEV (reference sequence). There are 16 residues in the CDR3. CDR3 nucleotide sequence: TGTGCCAGCAGTTATTCTGCGGGGGATAGCAATCAGCCCCAGCATTTT. This sequence encodes CASSYSAGDSNQPQHF.

Notes on this clone: Other nucleotide sequences in the sample specify the same CDR3. The rearrangement uses TRBV19 and TRBJ1-3, with D possibly TRBD1 on 5 matching bases. The germline gives CDR1 LNHDA, CDR2 SQIVND (reference sequence). V lost 4 bases to trimming and J lost 2 bases, with 9 bases between them. The CDR3 has 14 amino acids. The CDR3 DNA reads TGTGCCAGTAGTACGACAGTCACTGGAAACACCATATATTTT. Translation gives CASSTTVTGNTIYF.

The chain uses TRBV3-1 (or the pseudogene TRBV3-2) and TRBJ1-5; 8 nucleotides line up with TRBD1. CDR1 is LGHDT, CDR2 YNNKEL, per germline (reference sequence). J was trimmed by 7 bases and V by 3 bases; bases with no gene match: 5. The CDR3 runs to 14 residues. The DNA of the CDR3 is TGTGCCAGCAGCCATGGACAGGGCGGGCAGCCCCAGCATTTT. Its protein product is CASSHGQGGQPQHF.

This clone was seen more than once but under ten times. This sequence joins TRBV13 and TRBJ2-3; 7 nucleotides match TRBD2. Trimming at V came to 0 bases and at J to 3 bases, leaving 9 bases not matched to a gene. Germline V lookup: CDR1 PRHDT, CDR2 FYEKMQ (reference sequence). This CDR3 spans 17 amino acids. CDR3 nucleotide sequence: TGTGCCAGCAGCTTAGGAGTCGGGGGGTTTCAGACAGATACGCAGTATTTT. Translation gives CASSLGVGGFQTDTQYF.

The chain recombines TRBV3-1 (or the pseudogene TRBV3-2) with TRBJ1-1; D is undetermined. Germline V lookup: CDR1 LGHDT, CDR2 YNNKEL (reference sequence). The CDR3 length is 12 residues. The V gene lost 1 base and the J gene lost 6 bases, with 6 bases spanning the gap. The CDR3 spells CASSQGAAEAFF. CDR3 in DNA: TGTGCCAGCAGCCAAGGGGCAGCTGAAGCTTTCTTT.

This clone was seen only a few times. This chain connects TRBV12-2 to TRBJ1-2; TRBD1 was called by the table and not checked on the DNA. TRBV12-2 is listed as a pseudogene. This CDR3 is 15 amino acids long. The CDR3: CASRPGQGANYGYTF. The CDR3 DNA reads TGTGCAAGTCGCCCAGGACAGGGGGCGAACTATGGCTACACCTTC.